The T cell receptor beta chain under discussion was sequenced for a study of T cells after yellow fever vaccination. Whole-study context: Fractions low in cell number were prepared with SMART-Seq v4 Ultra Low Input. Findings of the study overall: Post-booster repertoires again held most primary-vaccination clones (about 95% CD4, approximately 90% CD8). Abundant bulk-derived clonotypes could contaminate FACS-sorted repertoires.

V gave up 4 bases and J gave up 4 bases, with 10 bases separating them. The CDR3 consists of 13 residues. Germline V gene lookup returns CDR1 SGHRS and CDR2 YFSETQ. This clonotype was seen at least ten times. Its antigen is undetermined. TCR cDNA, made by 5'RACE template switching, carried an added universal primer site and UMIs. TCRdb reprocessed the 5' RACE reads via MiXCR and lists one record per CDR3 protein. The sample lists over 110,000 distinct CDR3 sequences; 7% to 9% were seen once. The V call is TRBV5-1, the J call TRBJ2-3; weak D call: TRBD1 (6 bases). This clonotype was sampled from a man aged 25-45 years who received the YFV17D yellow fever vaccine. The sample in question was CD4+ T cells sorted from PBMCs, obtained 5 days after the yellow fever booster vaccination. CDR3 region: CASSVSGADTQYF. CDR3 DNA: TGCGCCAGCAGCGTATCAGGGGCAGATACGCAGTATTTT.